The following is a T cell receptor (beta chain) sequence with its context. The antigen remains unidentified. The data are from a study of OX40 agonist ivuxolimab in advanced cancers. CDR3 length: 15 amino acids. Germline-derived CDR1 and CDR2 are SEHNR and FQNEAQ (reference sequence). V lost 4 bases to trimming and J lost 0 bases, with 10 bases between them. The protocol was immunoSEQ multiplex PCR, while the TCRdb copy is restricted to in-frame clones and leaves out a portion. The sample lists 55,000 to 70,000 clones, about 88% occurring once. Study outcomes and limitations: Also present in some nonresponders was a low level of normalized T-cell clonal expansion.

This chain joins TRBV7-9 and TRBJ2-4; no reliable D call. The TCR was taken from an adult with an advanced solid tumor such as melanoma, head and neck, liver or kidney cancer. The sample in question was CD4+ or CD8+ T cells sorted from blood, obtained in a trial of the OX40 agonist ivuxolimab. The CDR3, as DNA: TGTGCCAGCAGCTCCCTGTTCCTAGCCAAAAACATTCAGTACTTC. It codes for CASSSLFLAKNIQYF.